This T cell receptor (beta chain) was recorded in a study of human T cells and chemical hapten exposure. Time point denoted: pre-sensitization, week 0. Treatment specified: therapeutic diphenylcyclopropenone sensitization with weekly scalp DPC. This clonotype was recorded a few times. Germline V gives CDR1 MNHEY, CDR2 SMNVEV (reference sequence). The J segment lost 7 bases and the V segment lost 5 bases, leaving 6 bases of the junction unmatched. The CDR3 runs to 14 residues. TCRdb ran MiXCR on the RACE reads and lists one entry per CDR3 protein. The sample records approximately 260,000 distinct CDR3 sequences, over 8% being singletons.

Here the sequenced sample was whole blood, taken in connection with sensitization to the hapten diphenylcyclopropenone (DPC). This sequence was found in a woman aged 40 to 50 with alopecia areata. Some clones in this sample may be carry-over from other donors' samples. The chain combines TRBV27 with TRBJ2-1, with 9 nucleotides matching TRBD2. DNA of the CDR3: TGTGCCAGCAGTCCAGCGGGAGGCCGGAATGAGCAGTTCTTC. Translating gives CASSPAGGRNEQFF.